This TCR beta chain was documented in a study of blood T cell repertoires in COVID-19. In the study overall: Material from acute and convalescent COVID-19 was sourced from the United States, Italy and Spain. Sample material is recorded as cDNA or gDNA derived from T cells, B-cell-depleted T cells, or PBMCs.

CDR1 is LGHNT, CDR2 FRNRAP, per germline. V gave up 5 bases and J gave up 11 bases; unmatched junction bases: 6. The CDR3 is 13 residues long. This clone was picked up a small number of times. Assay used: immunoSEQ multiplex PCR; TCRdb lists only in-frame clones, some missing. This table has about 54,000 clones, 90% appearing once. The source material was peripheral blood. The chain has TRBV12-5 and TRBJ1-6; 7 bases map to TRBD1. The receptor was isolated from a woman in her thirties or forties with active COVID-19. CDR3 amino acids: CASGPQGVAPLHF. The CDR3 bases are TGTGCTAGTGGTCCTCAGGGGGTTGCACCCCTCCACTTT.